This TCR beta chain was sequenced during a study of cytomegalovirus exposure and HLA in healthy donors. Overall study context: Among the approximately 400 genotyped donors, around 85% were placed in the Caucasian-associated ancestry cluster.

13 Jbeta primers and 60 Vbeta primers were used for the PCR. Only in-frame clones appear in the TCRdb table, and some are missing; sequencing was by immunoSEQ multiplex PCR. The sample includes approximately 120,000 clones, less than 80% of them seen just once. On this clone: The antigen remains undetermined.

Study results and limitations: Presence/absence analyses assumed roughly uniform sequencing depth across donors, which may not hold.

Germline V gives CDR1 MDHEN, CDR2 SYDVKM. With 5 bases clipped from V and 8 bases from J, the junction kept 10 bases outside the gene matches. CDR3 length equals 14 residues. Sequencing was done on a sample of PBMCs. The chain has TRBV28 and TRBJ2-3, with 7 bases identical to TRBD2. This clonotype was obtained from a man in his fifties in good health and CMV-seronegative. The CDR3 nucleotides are TGTGCCAGCAGTCCCAACCCTAGCGGAGGTACGCAGTATTTT. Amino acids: CASSPNPSGGTQYF.